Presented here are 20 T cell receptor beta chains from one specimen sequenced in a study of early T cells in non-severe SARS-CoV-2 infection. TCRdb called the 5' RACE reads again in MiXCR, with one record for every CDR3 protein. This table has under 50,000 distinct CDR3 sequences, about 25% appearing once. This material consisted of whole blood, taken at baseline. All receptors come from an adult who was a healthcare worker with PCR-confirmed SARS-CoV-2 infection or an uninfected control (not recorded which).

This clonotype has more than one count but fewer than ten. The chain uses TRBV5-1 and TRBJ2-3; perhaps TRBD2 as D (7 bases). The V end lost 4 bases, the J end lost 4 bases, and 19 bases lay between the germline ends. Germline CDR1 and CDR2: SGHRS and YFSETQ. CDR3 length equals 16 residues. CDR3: CASSPTSPQGPDTQYF. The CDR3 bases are TGCGCCAGCAGCCCGACTAGCCCCCAGGGGCCAGATACGCAGTATTTT.

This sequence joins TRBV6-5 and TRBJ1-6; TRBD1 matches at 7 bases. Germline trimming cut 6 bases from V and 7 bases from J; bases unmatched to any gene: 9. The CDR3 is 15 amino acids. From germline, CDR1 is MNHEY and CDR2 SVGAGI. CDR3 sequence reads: CASSVTGTKNSPLHF. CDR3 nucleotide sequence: TGTGCCAGCAGCGTGACAGGGACTAAGAATTCACCCCTCCACTTT.

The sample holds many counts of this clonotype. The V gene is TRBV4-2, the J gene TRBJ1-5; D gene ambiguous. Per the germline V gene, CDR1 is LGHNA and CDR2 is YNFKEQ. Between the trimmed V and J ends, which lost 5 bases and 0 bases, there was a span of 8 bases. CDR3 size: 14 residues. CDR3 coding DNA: TGTGCCAGCAGCAGCGAGGGTAGCAATCAGCCCCAGCATTTT. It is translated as CASSSEGSNQPQHF.

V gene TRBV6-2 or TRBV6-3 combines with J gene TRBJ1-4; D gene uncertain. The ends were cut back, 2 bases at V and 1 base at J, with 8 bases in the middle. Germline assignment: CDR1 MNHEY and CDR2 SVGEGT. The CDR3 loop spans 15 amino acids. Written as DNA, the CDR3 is TGTGCCAGCAGTTACGGCTCAGGAACTAATGAAAAACTGTTTTTT. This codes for CASSYGSGTNEKLFF.

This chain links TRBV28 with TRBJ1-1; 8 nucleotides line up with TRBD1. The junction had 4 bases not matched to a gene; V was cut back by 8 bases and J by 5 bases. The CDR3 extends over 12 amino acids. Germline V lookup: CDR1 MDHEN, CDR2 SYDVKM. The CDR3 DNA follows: TGTGCCAGCCGGACAGGGAGGACTGAAGCTTTCTTT. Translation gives CASRTGRTEAFF.

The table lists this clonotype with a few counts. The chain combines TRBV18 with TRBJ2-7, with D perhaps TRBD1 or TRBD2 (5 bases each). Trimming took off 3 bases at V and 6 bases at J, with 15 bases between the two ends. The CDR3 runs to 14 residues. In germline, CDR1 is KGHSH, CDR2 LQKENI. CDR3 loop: CASSPAGTFAEQYF. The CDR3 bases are TGTGCCAGCTCACCGGCCGGGACCTTTGCCGAGCAGTACTTC.

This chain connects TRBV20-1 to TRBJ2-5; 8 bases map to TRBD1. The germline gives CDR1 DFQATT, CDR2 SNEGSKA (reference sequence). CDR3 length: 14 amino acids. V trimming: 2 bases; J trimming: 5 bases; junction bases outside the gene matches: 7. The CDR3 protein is CSARLRTGRETQYF. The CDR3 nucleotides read TGCAGTGCTAGACTCCGGACAGGGCGGGAGACCCAGTACTTC.

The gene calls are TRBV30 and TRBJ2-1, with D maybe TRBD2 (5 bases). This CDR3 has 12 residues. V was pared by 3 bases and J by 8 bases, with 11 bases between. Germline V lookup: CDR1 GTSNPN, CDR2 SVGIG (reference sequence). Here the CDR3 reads CAWRRGGDEQFF. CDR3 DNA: TGTGCCTGGAGAAGAGGAGGCGATGAGCAGTTCTTC.

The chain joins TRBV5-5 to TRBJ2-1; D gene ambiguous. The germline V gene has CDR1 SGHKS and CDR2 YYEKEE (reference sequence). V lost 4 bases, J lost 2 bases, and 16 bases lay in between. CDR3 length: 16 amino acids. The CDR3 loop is CASSPQTNPTYNEQFF. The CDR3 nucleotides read TGTGCCAGCAGCCCCCAGACCAATCCCACCTACAATGAGCAGTTCTTC. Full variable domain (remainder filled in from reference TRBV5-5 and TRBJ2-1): DAGVTQSPTHLIKTRGQQVTLRCSPISGHKSVSWYQQVLGQGPQFIFQYYEKEERGRGNFPDRFSARQFPNYSSELNVNALLLGDSALYLCASSPQTNPTYNEQFFGPGTRLTVL.

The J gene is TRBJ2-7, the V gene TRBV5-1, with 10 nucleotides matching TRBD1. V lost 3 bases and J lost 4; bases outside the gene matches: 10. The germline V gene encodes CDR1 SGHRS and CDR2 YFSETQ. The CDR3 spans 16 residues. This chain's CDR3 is CASSSGTGERSYEQYF. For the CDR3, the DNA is TGCGCCAGCAGCTCCGGGACAGGGGAGAGGAGTTACGAGCAGTACTTC.

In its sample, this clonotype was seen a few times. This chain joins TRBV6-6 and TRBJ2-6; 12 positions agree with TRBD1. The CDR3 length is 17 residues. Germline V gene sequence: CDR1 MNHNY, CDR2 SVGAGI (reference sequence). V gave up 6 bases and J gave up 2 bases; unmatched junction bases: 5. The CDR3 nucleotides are TGTGCCAGCAGATCGGGACAGGGGGCGCCTGGGGCCAACGTCCTGACTTTC. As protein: CASRSGQGAPGANVLTF.

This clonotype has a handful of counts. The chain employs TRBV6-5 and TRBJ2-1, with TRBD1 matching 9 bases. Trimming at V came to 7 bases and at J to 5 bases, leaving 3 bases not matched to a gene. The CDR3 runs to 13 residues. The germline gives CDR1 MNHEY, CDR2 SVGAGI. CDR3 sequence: CASTRTGDNEQFF. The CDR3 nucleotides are TGTGCCAGCACCCGGACAGGGGACAATGAGCAGTTCTTC.

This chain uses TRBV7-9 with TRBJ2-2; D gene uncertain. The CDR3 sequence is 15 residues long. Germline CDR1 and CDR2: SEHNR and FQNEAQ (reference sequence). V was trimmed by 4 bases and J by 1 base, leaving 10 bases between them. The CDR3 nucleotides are TGTGCCAGCAGCTCTCGAAACTTGAACACCGGGGAGCTGTTTTTT. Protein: CASSSRNLNTGELFF.

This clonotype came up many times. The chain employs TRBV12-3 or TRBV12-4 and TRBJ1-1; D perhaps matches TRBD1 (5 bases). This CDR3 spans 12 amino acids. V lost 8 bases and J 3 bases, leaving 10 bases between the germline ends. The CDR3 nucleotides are TGTGCCAGCCTCCCAGGGTACACTGAAGCTTTCTTT. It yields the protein CASLPGYTEAFF.

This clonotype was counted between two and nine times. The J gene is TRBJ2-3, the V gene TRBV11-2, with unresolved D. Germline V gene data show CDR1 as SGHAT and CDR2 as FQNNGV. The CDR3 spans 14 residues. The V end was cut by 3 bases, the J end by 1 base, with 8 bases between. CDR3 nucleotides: TGTGCCAGCAGCTTGGGTCATGGCACAGATACGCAGTATTTT. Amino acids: CASSLGHGTDTQYF.

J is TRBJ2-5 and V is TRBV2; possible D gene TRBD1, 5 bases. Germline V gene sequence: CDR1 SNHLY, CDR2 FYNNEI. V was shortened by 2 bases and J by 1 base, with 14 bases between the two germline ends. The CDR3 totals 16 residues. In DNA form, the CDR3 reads TGTGCCAGCAGTGAAACAGGCGACTTACCCCAAGAGACCCAGTACTTC. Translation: CASSETGDLPQETQYF.

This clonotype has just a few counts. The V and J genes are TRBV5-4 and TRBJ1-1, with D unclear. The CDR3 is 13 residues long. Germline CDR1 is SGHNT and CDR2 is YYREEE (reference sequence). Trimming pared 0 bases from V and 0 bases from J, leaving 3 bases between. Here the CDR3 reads CASSLDLNTEAFF. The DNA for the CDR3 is TGTGCCAGCAGCTTGGATCTGAACACTGAAGCTTTCTTT.

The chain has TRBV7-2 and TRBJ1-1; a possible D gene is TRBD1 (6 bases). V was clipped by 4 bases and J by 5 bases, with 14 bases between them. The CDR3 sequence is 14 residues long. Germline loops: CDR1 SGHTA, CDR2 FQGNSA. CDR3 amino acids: CASSSRGAGTEAFF. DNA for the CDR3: TGTGCCAGCAGCTCGCGGGGGGCAGGGACTGAAGCTTTCTTT.

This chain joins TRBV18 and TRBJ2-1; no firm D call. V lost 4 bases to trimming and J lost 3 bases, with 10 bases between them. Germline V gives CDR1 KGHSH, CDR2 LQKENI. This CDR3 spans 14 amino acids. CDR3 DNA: TGTGCCAGCTCACTCGACGGGCTCTACAATGAGCAGTTCTTC. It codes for CASSLDGLYNEQFF.

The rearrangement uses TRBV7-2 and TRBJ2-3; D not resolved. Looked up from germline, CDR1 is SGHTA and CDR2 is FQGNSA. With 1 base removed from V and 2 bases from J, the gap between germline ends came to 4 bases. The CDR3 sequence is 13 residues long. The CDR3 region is CASSLDNTDTQYF. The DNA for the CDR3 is TGTGCCAGCAGCTTAGACAACACAGATACGCAGTATTTT. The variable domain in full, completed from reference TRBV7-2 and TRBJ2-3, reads GAGVSQSPSNKVTEKGKDVELRCDPISGHTALYWYRQSLGQGLEFLIYFQGNSAPDKSGLPSDRFSAERTGGSVSTLTIQRTQQEDSAVYLCASSLDNTDTQYFGPGTRLTVL.